Below are 11 T cell receptor beta chains sequenced from a single sample in a study of blood T cell repertoires in COVID-19. The table came from immunoSEQ multiplex PCR; TCRdb's copy has only in-frame clones and leaves some out. The sample shows under 300,000 clones, 84% of them seen only once. The specimen was PBMCs or T cells enriched from blood (not recorded which). The receptors derive from a man aged 45-65 years who had recovered from COVID-19.

This clone was seen only a few times. V usage is TRBV5-4 and J usage is TRBJ2-1; TRBD2 agrees at 8 bases. Germline V CDR1 and CDR2: SGHNT, YYREEE (reference sequence). CDR3 size: 16 residues. V lost 4 bases, J lost 2 bases, and 8 bases stayed unmatched. CDR3 amino acids: CASSPPGGEAYNEQFF. The CDR3, as DNA: TGTGCCAGCAGCCCACCGGGAGGGGAGGCCTACAATGAGCAGTTCTTC.

The genes are TRBV6-1 and TRBJ1-2; 7 nucleotides line up with TRBD1. Trimming took 4 bases from V and 4 from J; bases not matched to a gene: 15. Germline CDR1 is MNHNS and CDR2 is SASEGT. CDR3 length: 17 residues. CDR3 nucleotide sequence: TGTGCCAGCAGTGCTGACAGGGATCTCCTCAACGGCTATGGCTACACCTTC. Protein sequence: CASSADRDLLNGYGYTF.

The J gene is TRBJ2-1, the V gene TRBV5-1, with 12 bases identical to TRBD1. Losses at the gene ends were 3 bases for V and 9 bases for J; bases not matched to a gene: 7. The CDR3 extends over 15 amino acids. Germline V gene data show CDR1 as SGHRS and CDR2 as YFSETQ. The chain's CDR3 is CASSSGDRGRGEQFF. In DNA, the CDR3 is TGCGCCAGCAGCTCCGGGGACAGGGGGCGGGGTGAGCAGTTCTTC.

This clone was observed once. This rearrangement joins TRBV6-5 to TRBJ2-1; TRBD2 agrees at 8 bases. CDR1 is MNHEY and CDR2 is SVGAGI in the germline V gene. This CDR3 spans 16 amino acids. With 0 bases clipped from V and 3 bases from J, the junction kept 4 bases outside the gene matches. In nucleotides, the CDR3 is TGTGCCAGCAGTTACTCTTCGGGAGGGCACTACAATGAGCAGTTCTTC. This translates into CASSYSSGGHYNEQFF.

This clone was detected only a few times. The chain recombines TRBV30 with TRBJ1-2; 11 nucleotides match TRBD1. CDR3 length: 16 residues. Trimming at V came to 2 bases and at J to 7 bases, leaving 12 bases not matched to a gene. The V gene's germline CDR1 is GTSNPN and CDR2 SVGIG (reference sequence). CDR3 sequence (DNA): TGTGCCTGGAGTCTACGAACCGGGACAGGGGGTGGTGGCTACACCTTC. It encodes CAWSLRTGTGGGGYTF.

The chain combines TRBV4-2 with TRBJ2-1; 13 bases align to TRBD2. The germline V gene encodes CDR1 LGHNA and CDR2 YNFKEQ. V lost 4 bases to trimming and J lost 7 bases; unmatched junction nucleotides: 10. CDR3 size: 17 residues. DNA of the CDR3: TGTGCCAGCAGCCGAACTAGCGGGGGGGCAGACGGTAATGAGCAGTTCTTC. Protein sequence: CASSRTSGGADGNEQFF.

The genes are TRBV12-5 and TRBJ2-5; the match to TRBD2 covers 7 bases. The V segment lost 6 bases and the J segment 5 bases; nucleotides outside the gene matches: 9. CDR3 size: 14 residues. Germline loops: CDR1 LGHNT, CDR2 FRNRAP. The CDR3 DNA reads as TGTGCTAGTGGCCGGGGACTATCGGATGAGACCCAGTACTTC. Its translation: CASGRGLSDETQYF.

This clone has more than one count but fewer than ten. V gene TRBV4-2 combines with J gene TRBJ1-4, with 8 bases fitting TRBD1. Germline V gene sequence: CDR1 LGHNA, CDR2 YNFKEQ. The CDR3 is 14 amino acids. The ends lost 2 bases at V and 13 bases at J; junction bases unmatched: 9. The CDR3, as DNA: TGTGCCAGCAGCCAACCAGAAGGACAGGGAACACTGTTTTTT. It encodes CASSQPEGQGTLFF.

This clone is a singleton in its sample. This chain uses TRBV5-6 with TRBJ1-1; D unresolved. CDR1 SGHDT and CDR2 YYEEEE come from the germline V gene. Deletions cut 6 bases from V and 5 bases from J, with 14 bases between. This CDR3 is built from 13 residues. The CDR3 spells CASTPARGTEAFF. The CDR3, as DNA: TGTGCCAGCACCCCGGCGCGCGGGACTGAAGCTTTCTTT.

The chain uses TRBV28 and TRBJ2-1; 7 bases are a match to TRBD2. The length of the CDR3 is 16 residues. Germline lookup yields CDR1 MDHEN and CDR2 SYDVKM. V lost 5 bases, J lost 5 bases, and 12 bases stayed unmatched. The CDR3 region has the DNA TGTGCCAGCAGTACCGGGCTAGCGGCGTCCAACAATGAGCAGTTCTTC. This translates into CASSTGLAASNNEQFF.

This chain joins TRBV21-1 and TRBJ2-1; the table's D call, TRBD2, was not checked against the DNA. TRBV21-1 has pseudogene status. This CDR3 comprises 11 residues. The CDR3 is CATSRSGEQFF. The CDR3, as DNA: TGTGCCACCTCGAGGTCTGGTGAGCAGTTCTTC.